This T cell receptor beta chain was captured by sequencing in a study of blood T cell repertoires in COVID-19. Across the study: Acute and convalescent COVID-19 samples came from the United States, Italy and Spain. Sample material is recorded as cDNA or gDNA derived from T cells, B-cell-depleted T cells, or PBMCs.

Profiling relied on immunoSEQ multiplex PCR, and the TCRdb table lists in-frame clones only, not all of them. The top ten clones hold 0.7% of a sample with around 450,000 clones, approximately 90% of them seen once. Participant age was about 18 to 95 years, and participants resided in about two dozen US areas. In assigning cohorts, the study relied on participant-reported clinical history. This CDR3 is 14 amino acids long. The germline V gene encodes CDR1 MDHEN and CDR2 SYDVKM. Deletions cut 7 bases from V and 8 bases from J, with 15 bases between. Input material: PBMCs or T cells enriched from blood (not recorded which). This sequence was found in a woman younger than 30 who had recovered from COVID-19. This sequence joins TRBV28 and TRBJ1-6; TRBD1 is a possible D gene (6 bases). The CDR3: CASNRGTYHSPLHF. Here the CDR3 DNA reads TGTGCCAGCAATCGTGGGACATACCATTCACCCCTCCACTTT.